The sequence of this T cell receptor beta chain was determined in a study of blood T cell repertoires in COVID-19. In the original analysis: Amplification with reference gene primers provided the estimates of nucleated cell counts. Using immunoSEQ multiplex PCR, the repertoire was profiled, and TCRdb retains in-frame clones only, with some absent. The V and J calls and clone size were taken over from that table, and D and trimming were inferred from the DNA. This repertoire shows 330,000 or so clones, 87% found once; its top ten account for 3%. V dropped 7 bases and J dropped 3; count of bases not matched to a gene: 18. The CDR3 consists of 18 residues. CDR1 LNHDA and CDR2 SQIVND come from the germline V gene (reference sequence). The study drew participants aged about 18 to 89 years from some 24 US areas. Donors were grouped by their self-reported clinical history. The recovered donors of Cohort 3 showed two negative PCRs, clearance, or symptom resolution.

This clonotype was sampled from a woman in her thirties who had recovered from COVID-19. The chain employs TRBV19 and TRBJ1-1, with TRBD1 matching over 9 bases. Input material: PBMCs or T cells enriched from blood (not recorded which). The CDR3 spells CASKGQGQGASGYTEAFF. CDR3 coding DNA: TGTGCCAGTAAAGGACAGGGGCAGGGGGCTTCTGGATACACTGAAGCTTTCTTT.